The 5 T cell receptor beta chains reported below all come from one sample, sequenced in a study of CD8 T cells in ankylosing spondylitis. TCRdb passed the 5' RACE reads through MiXCR, listing each CDR3 protein once. The sample lists around 890,000 distinct CDR3 sequences, about 12% occurring once. Points from the study as a whole: A motif in TCR beta, a set of eight or nine highly homologous variants, appeared characteristic of ankylosing spondylitis blood.

These receptors' antigens are unknown. Sequenced sample: blood, either unsorted or a sorted T cell fraction (not recorded which). All receptors come from a male donor with ankylosing spondylitis.

This clonotype was seen a handful of times. The rearrangement joins TRBV5-1 to TRBJ2-1; possible D gene TRBD1, 6 bases. CDR1 is SGHRS and CDR2 is YFSETQ in the germline V gene. Trimming cost V 0 bases and J 2 bases, with 12 bases left between them. CDR3 length equals 16 residues. CDR3 amino acids: CASSLATGNTYNEQFF. CDR3 DNA sequence: TGCGCCAGCAGCTTGGCGACAGGAAATACCTACAATGAGCAGTTCTTC.

This clonotype appeared a few times. V and J are TRBV20-1 and TRBJ2-1; D gene ambiguous. The CDR3 is 15 amino acids. The V end was cut by 6 bases, the J end by 6 bases, with 21 bases between. Germline loops: CDR1 DFQATT, CDR2 SNEGSKA (reference sequence). The CDR3 region is CSAITSSKGSNEQFF. Here the CDR3 DNA reads TGCAGTGCCATAACGTCGAGTAAGGGCTCCAATGAGCAGTTCTTC.

This clonotype was seen many times. The CDR3 is CARRGGDGNTIYF. CDR3 in DNA: TGTGCCCGGAGAGGGGGGGACGGAAACACCATATATTTT. The chain is built from TRBV12-3 or TRBV12-4 and TRBJ1-3; D is possibly TRBD1 (6 bases). There are 13 residues in the CDR3. V gave up 11 bases and J gave up 4 bases, with 15 bases separating them.

This clonotype was counted at least ten times. V usage is TRBV29-1 and J usage is TRBJ2-1; TRBD1 matches 10 bases. From germline, CDR1 is SQVTM and CDR2 ANQGSEA. J gave up 3 bases and V 4 bases, and 6 bases lay outside the gene matches. The CDR3 totals 15 residues. In DNA, the CDR3 is TGCAGCGTTGGCCCTCGGACAGGGGGCTACAATGAGCAGTTCTTC. Residues: CSVGPRTGGYNEQFF.

The V gene is TRBV6-2 or TRBV6-3, the J gene TRBJ1-5; D unclear. CDR1 is MNHEY, CDR2 SVGEGT, per germline. Trimming removed 6 bases at V and 2 bases at J, with 14 bases between. This CDR3 contains 15 residues. CDR3 residues: CASRTRVWGNQPQHF. In nucleotides, the CDR3 is TGTGCCAGCAGAACAAGGGTTTGGGGCAATCAGCCCCAGCATTTT.